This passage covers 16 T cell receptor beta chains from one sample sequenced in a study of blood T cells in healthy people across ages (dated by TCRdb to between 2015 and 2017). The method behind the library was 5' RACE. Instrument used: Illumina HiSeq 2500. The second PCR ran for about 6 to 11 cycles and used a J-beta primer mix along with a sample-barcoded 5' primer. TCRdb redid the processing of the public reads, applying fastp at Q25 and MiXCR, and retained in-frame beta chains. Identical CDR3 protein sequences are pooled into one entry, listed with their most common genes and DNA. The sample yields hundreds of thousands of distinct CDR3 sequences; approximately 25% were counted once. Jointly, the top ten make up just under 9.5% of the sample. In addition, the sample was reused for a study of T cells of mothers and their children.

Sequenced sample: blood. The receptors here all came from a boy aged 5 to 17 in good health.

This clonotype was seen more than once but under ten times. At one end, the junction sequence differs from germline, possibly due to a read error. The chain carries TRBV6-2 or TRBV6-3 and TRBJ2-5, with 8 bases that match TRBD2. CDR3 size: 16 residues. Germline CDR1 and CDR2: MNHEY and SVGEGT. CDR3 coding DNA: TGTGCCAGCAGTTACTCTAGCGGGGCGCTGAAAAATGAGCGGTTCTTC. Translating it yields CASSYSSGALKNERFF.

Here the CDR3 DNA reads TGCGCCAGCAGCCCCCGACTAGCGACTAGCACAGATACGCAGTATTTT. Protein sequence: CASSPRLATSTDTQYF. The V gene is TRBV4-1, the J gene TRBJ2-3, with TRBD2 identical over 8 bases. This CDR3 region has 16 residues. CDR1 MGHRA and CDR2 YSYEKL come from the germline V gene. V trimming: 4 bases; J trimming: 0 bases; junction bases outside the gene matches: 6.

In DNA, the CDR3 is TGTGCCAGCAGCCAAACCGGGACAGTCAACACCGGGGAGCTGTTTTTT. As protein: CASSQTGTVNTGELFF. The chain recombines TRBV14 with TRBJ2-2, with 7 bases lining up with TRBD1. Germline V CDR1 and CDR2: SGHDN, FVKESK. The J segment lost 2 bases and the V segment lost 2 bases, leaving 5 bases of the junction unmatched. The CDR3 sequence is 16 residues long.

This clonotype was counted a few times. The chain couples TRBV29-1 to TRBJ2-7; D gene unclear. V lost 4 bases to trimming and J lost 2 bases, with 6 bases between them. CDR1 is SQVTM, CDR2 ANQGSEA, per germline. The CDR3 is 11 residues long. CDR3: CSVAATYEQYF. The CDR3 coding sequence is TGCAGCGTTGCCGCAACCTACGAGCAGTACTTC.

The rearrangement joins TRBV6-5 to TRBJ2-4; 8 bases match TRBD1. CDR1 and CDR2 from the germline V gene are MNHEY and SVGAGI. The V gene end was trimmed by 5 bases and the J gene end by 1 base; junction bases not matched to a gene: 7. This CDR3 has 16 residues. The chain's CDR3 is CASSLTHRGAKNIQYF. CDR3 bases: TGTGCCAGCAGTCTAACCCACAGGGGGGCCAAAAACATTCAGTACTTC.

The CDR3 DNA sequence: TGTGCCAGCAGCCAAGATCGGACCGGGGGGGGGAACATTCAGTACTTC. Translated, it gives CASSQDRTGGGNIQYF. The chain combines TRBV4-2 with TRBJ2-4, with 8 bases that match TRBD2. Germline V gene data show CDR1 as LGHNA and CDR2 as YNFKEQ. V was clipped by 0 bases and J by 7 bases; unmatched bases: 8. The CDR3 contains 16 residues.

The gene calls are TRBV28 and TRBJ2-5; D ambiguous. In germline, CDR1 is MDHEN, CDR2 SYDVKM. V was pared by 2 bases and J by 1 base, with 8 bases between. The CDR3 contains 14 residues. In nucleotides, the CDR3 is TGTGCCAGCAGTTTAGTGTCAACCCAAGAGACCCAGTACTTC. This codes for CASSLVSTQETQYF.

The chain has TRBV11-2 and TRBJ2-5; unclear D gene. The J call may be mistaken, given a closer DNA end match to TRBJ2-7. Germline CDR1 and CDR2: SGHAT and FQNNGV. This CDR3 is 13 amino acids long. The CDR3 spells CASSFTRNYEQYF. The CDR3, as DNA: TGTGCCAGCAGCTTTACCAGGAACTACGAGCAGTACTTC.

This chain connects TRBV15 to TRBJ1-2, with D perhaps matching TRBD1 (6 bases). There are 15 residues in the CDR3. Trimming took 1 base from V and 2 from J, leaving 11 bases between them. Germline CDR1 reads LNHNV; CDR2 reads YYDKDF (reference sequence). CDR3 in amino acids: CATSRVRTANYGYTF. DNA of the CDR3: TGTGCCACCAGCAGAGTCAGGACAGCGAACTATGGCTACACCTTC.

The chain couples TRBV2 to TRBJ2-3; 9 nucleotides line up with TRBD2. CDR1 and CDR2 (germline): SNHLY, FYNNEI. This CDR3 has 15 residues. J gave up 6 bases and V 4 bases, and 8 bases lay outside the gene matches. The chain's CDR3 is CASSGTGTSSDTQYF. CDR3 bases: TGTGCCAGCAGTGGCACCGGGACTAGCTCGGATACGCAGTATTTT. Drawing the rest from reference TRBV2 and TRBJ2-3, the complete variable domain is EPEVTQTPSHQVTQMGQEVILRCVPISNHLYFYWYRQILGQKVEFLVSFYNNEISEKSEIFDDQFSVERPDGSNFTLKIRSTKLEDSAMYFCASSGTGTSSDTQYFGPGTRLTVL.

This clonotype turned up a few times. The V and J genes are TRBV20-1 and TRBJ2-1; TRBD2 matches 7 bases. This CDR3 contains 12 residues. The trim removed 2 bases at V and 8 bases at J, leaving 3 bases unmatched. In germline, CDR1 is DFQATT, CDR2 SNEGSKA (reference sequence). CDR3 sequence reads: CSARRLADEQFF. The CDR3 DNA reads TGCAGTGCTAGACGACTAGCCGATGAGCAGTTCTTC.

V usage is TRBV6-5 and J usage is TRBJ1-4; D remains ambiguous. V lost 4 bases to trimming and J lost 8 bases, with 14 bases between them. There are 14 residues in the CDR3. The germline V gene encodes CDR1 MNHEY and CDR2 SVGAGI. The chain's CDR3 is CASSWTERSEKLFF. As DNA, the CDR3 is TGTGCCAGCAGTTGGACGGAAAGAAGCGAAAAACTGTTTTTT.

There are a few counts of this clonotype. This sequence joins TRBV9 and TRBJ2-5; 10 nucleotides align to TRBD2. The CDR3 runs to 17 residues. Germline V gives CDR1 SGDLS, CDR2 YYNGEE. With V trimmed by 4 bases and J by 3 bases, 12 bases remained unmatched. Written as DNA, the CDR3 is TGTGCCAGCAGCTTACGGACTAGCGGAGTGGGGGAAGAGACCCAGTACTTC. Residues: CASSLRTSGVGEETQYF. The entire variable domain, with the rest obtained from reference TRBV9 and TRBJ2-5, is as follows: DSGVTQTPKHLITATGQRVTLRCSPRSGDLSVYWYQQSLDQGLQFLIQYYNGEERAKGNILERFSAQQFPDLHSELNLSSLELGDSALYFCASSLRTSGVGEETQYFGPGTRLLVL.

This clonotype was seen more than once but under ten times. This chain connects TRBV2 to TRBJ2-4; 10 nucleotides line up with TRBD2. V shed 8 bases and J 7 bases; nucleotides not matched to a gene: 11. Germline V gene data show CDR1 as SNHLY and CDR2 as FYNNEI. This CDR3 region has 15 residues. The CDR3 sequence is CASDEGLAGANIQYF. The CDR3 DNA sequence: TGTGCCAGCGACGAGGGGCTAGCGGGAGCTAACATTCAGTACTTC.

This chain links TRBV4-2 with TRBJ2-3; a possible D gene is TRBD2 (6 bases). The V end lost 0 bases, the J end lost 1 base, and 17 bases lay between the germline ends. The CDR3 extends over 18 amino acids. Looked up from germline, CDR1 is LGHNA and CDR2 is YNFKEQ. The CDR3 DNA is TGTGCCAGCAGCCAAGATTCTAATCCGGGGGTTCGCACAGATACGCAGTATTTT. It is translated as CASSQDSNPGVRTDTQYF.

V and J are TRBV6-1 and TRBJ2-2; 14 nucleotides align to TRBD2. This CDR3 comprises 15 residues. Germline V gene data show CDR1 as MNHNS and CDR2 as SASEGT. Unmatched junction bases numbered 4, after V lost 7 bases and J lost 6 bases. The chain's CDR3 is CASIRLAGGPGELFF. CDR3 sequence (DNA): TGTGCCAGCATCCGACTAGCGGGGGGGCCCGGGGAGCTGTTTTTT.